The source of this T cell receptor beta chain is a study of cytomegalovirus exposure and HLA in healthy donors. The data were produced by immunoSEQ multiplex PCR, yet TCRdb's version contains in-frame clones alone and is incomplete. The data contain roughly 110,000 clones, 88% of them singletons. Germline assignment: CDR1 MNHEY and CDR2 SMNVEV (reference sequence). Trimming pared 5 bases from V and 8 bases from J, leaving 17 bases between. This CDR3 comprises 14 residues. The donors were members of the approximately 120-subject validation cohort (separate from the approximately 670-subject first cohort).

The clonotype comes from a woman aged 18 to 35 in good health and CMV-seropositive. The chain uses TRBV27 and TRBJ2-3; D unresolved. The sample comprised PBMCs. CDR3 amino acids: CASSRPPSGGTQYF. The CDR3 DNA is TGTGCCAGCAGTCGTCCCCCGAGTGGTGGTACGCAGTATTTT.